This T cell receptor (beta chain) was sequenced during a study of a mutant IDH1 vaccine in newly diagnosed glioma. Study overall: Treatment recipients were approximately 60% male and around 38% female, and their mean age was around 40 years.

The time point was: week 47, end of study. The content of each vaccine dose was 300 ug of mutant IDH1 20-mer peptide, and topical imiquimod accompanied it. Worth noting for this clone: The antigen remains unidentified.

V was pared by 4 bases and J by 5 bases, with 11 bases of the junction left unmatched. Germline V gives CDR1 SEHNR, CDR2 FQNEAQ (reference sequence). The CDR3 is made up of 18 amino acids. Libraries were prepared by immunoSEQ multiplex PCR; TCRdb keeps only in-frame clonotypes and omits some of them. This sample has around 50,000 clones, with 84% found just once. This TCR came from a woman aged 25 to 39 with glioma. Some clones in this sample may be carry-over from other donors' samples. The sequenced sample was PBMCs, obtained from a glioma patient whose treatment included an IDH1 peptide vaccine. V gene TRBV7-9 combines with J gene TRBJ2-2; 12 bases line up with TRBD2. Written as DNA, the CDR3 is TGTGCCAGCAGCTCCCGGGATGGCGGACTAGCGGGAACCGGGGAGCTGTTTTTT. Translated: CASSSRDGGLAGTGELFF.